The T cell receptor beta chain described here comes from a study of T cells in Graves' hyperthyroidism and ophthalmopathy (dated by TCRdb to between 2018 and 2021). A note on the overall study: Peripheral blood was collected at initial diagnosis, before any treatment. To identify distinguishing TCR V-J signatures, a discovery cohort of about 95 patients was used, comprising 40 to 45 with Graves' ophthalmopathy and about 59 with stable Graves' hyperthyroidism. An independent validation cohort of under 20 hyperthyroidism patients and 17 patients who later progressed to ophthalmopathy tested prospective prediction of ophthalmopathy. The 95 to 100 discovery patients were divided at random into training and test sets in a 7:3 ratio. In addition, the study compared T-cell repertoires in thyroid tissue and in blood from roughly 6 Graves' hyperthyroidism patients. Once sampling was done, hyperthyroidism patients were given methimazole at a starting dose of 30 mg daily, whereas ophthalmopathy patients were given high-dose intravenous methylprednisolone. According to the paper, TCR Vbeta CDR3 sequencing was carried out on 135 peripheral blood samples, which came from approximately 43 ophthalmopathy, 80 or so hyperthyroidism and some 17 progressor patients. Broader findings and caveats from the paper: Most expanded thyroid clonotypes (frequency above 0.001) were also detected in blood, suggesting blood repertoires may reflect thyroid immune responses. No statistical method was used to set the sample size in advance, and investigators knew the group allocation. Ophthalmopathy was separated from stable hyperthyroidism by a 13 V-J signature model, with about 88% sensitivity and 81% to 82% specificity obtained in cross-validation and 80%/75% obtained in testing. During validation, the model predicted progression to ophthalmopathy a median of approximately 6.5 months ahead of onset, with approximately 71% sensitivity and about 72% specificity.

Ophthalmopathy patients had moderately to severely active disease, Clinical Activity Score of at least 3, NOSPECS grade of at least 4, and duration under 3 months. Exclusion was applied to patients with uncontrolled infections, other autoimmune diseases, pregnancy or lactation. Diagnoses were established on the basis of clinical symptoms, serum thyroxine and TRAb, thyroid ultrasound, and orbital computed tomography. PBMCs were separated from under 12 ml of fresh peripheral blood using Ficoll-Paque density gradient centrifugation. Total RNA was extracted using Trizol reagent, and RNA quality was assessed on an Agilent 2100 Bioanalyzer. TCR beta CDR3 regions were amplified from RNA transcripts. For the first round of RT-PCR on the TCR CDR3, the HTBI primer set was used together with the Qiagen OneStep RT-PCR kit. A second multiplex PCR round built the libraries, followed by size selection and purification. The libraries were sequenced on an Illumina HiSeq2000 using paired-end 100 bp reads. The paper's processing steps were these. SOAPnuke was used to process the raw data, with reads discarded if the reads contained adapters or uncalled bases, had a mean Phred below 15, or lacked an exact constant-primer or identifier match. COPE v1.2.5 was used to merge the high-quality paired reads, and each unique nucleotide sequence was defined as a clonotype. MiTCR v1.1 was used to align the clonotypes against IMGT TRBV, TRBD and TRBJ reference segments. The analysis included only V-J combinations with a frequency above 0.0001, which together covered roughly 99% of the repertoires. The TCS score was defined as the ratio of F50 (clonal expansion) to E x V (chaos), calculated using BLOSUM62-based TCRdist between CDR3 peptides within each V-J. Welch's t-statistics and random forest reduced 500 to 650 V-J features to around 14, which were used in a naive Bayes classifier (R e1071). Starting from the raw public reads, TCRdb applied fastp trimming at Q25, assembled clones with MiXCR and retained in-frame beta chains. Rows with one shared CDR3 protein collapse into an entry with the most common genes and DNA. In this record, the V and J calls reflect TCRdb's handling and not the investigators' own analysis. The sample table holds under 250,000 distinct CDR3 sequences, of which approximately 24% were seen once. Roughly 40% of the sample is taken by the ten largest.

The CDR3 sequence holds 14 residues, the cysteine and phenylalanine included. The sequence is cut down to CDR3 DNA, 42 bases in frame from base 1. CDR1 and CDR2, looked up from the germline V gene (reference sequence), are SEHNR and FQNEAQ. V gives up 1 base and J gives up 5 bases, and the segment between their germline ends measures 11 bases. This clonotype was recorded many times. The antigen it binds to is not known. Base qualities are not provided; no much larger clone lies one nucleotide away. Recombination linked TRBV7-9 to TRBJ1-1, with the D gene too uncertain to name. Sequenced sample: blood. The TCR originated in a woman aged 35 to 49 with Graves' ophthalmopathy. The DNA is TGTGCCAGCAGCTTAGATTGGGGAGGTACTGAAGCTTTCTTT. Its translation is CASSLDWGGTEAFF.